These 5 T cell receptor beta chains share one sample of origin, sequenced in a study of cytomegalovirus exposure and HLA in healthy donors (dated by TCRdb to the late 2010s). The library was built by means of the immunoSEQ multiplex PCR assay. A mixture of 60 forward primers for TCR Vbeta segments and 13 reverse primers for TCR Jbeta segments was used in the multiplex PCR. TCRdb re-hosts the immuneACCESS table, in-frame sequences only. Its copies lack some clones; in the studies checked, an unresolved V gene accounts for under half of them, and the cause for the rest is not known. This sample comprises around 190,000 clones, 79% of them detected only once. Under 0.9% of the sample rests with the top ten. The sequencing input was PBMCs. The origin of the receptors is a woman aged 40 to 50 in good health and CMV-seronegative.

The CDR3 loop reads CATPKRVSNTGELFF. CDR3 sequence (DNA): TGTGCCACCCCGAAGAGGGTTTCGAACACCGGGGAGCTGTTTTTT. J is TRBJ2-2 and V is TRBV19; maybe TRBD2 (5 bases). The ends were cut back, 10 bases at V and 0 bases at J, with 15 bases in the middle. Germline CDR1 is LNHDA and CDR2 is SQIVND (reference sequence). The CDR3 contains 15 residues.

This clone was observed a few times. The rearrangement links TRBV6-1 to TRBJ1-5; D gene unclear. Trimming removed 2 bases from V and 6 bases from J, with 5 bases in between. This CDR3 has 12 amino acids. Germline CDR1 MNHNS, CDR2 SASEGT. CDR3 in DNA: TGTGCCAGCAGTGAACTAGTTCAGCCCCAGCATTTT. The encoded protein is CASSELVQPQHF.

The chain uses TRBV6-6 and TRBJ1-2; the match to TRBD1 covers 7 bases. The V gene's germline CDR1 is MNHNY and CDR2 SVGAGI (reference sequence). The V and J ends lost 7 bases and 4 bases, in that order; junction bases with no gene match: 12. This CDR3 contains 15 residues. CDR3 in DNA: TGTGCCAGCATCCACACGGCGGACAGGCTCTATGGCTACACCTTC. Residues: CASIHTADRLYGYTF.

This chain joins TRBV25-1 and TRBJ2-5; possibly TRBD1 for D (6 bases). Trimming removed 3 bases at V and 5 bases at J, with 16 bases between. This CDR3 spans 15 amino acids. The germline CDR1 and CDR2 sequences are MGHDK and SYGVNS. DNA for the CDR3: TGTGCCAGCAGTGAGGGAATACAGGGCCGGGAGACCCAGTACTTC. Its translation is CASSEGIQGRETQYF.

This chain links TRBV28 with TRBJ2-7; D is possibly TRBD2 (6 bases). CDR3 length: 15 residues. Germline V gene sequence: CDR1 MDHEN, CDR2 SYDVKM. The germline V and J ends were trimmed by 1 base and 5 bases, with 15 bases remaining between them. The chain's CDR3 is CASSLSPTRRDEQYF. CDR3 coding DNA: TGTGCCAGCAGTTTATCCCCGACTAGGCGGGACGAGCAGTACTTC.